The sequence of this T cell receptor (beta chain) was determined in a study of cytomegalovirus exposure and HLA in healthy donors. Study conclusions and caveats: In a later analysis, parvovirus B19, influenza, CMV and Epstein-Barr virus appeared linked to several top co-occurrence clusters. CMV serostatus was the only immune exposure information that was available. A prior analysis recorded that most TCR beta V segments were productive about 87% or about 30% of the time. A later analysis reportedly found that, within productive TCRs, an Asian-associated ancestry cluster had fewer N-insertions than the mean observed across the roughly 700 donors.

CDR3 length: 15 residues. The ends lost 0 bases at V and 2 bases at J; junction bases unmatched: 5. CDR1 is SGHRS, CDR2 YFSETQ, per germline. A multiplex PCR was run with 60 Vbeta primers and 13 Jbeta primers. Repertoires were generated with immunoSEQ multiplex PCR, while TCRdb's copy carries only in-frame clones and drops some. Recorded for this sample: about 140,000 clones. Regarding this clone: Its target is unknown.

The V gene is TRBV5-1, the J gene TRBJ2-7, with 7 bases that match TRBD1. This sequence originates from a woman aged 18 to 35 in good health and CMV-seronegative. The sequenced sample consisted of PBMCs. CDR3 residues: CASSLEAGGAYEQYF. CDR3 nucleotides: TGCGCCAGCAGCTTGGAGGCAGGGGGAGCCTACGAGCAGTACTTC.